What follows describes a single T cell receptor (beta chain). The data derive from a study of blood T cell repertoires in COVID-19. Study in general: Acute-phase and convalescent COVID-19 samples originated in the United States, Italy and Spain.

Methods used by the authors: Nucleated cell counts were estimated from reference gene primer amplification. Here immunoSEQ multiplex PCR was the method, and the copy in TCRdb shows in-frame clones only, minus some. V, J and clone size are taken as reported in that table, and D and trimming were inferred from the DNA itself. This table holds 300,000 to 400,000 clones, over 70% found once. Specimen: peripheral blood. The sequence was collected from a man younger than 40 with active or convalescent COVID-19.

For the CDR3, the DNA is TGTGCCAGCAAAGAGGTCGGATATTATCAGCCCCAGCATTTT. Protein sequence: CASKEVGYYQPQHF. The V and J genes are TRBV6-5 and TRBJ1-5; D call uncertain. Germline CDR1 is MNHEY and CDR2 is SVGAGI. Trimming took off 7 bases at V and 5 bases at J, with 15 bases between the two ends. The CDR3 length is 14 residues.